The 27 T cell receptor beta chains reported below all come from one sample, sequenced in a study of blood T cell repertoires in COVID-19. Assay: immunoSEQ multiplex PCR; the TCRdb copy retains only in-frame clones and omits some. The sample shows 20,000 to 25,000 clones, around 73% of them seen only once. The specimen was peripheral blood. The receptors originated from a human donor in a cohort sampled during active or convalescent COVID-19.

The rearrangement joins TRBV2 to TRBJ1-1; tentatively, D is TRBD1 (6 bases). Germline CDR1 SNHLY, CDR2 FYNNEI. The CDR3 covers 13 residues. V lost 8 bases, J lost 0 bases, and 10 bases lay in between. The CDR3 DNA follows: TGTGCCAGCCAGGACAGATTGAACACTGAAGCTTTCTTT. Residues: CASQDRLNTEAFF.

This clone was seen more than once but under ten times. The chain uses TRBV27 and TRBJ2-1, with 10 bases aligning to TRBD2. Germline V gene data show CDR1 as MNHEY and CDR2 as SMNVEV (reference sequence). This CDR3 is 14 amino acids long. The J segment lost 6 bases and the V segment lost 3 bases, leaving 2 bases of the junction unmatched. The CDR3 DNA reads TGTGCCAGCAGTTTGGGACTAGCGTCCAATGAGCAGTTCTTC. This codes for CASSLGLASNEQFF.

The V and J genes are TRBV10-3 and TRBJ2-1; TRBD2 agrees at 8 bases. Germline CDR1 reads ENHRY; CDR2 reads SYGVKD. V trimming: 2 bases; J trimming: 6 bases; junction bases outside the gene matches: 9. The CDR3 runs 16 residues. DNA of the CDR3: TGTGCCATCAGTGAGCTGGGTGAGCGGGGGTTCAATGAGCAGTTCTTC. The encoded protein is CAISELGERGFNEQFF.

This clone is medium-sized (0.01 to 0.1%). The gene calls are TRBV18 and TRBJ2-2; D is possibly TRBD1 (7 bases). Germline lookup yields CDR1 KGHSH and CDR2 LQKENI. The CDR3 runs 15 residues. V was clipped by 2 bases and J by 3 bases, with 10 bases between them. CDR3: CASSPGRGDTGELFF. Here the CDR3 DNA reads TGTGCCAGCTCACCAGGCAGGGGGGACACCGGGGAGCTGTTTTTT.

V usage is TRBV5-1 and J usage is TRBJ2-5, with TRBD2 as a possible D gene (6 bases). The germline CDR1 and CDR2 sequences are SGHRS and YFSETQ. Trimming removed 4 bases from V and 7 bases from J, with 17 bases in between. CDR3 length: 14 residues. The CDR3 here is CASSPVGGTGTQYF. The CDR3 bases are TGCGCCAGCAGCCCCGTGGGGGGAACGGGGACCCAGTACTTC.

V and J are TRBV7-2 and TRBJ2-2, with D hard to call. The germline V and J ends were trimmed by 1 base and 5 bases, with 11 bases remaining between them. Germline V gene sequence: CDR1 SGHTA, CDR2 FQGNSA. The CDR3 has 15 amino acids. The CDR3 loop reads CASSLVVSITGELFF. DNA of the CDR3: TGTGCCAGCAGCTTAGTGGTTAGCATAACCGGGGAGCTGTTTTTT.

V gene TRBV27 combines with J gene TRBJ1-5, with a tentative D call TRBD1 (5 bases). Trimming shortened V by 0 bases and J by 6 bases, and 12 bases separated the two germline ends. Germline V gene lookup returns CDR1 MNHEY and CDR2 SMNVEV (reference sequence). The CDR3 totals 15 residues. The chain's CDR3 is CASSLSGREGQPQHF. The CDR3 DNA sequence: TGTGCCAGCAGTTTATCAGGCAGGGAGGGTCAGCCCCAGCATTTT.

Here the CDR3 DNA reads TGTGCCAGCAGCCATGGGGCGTTCGCTGAAGCTTTCTTT. It encodes CASSHGAFAEAFF. This chain links TRBV11-3 with TRBJ1-1; TRBD1 is a possible D gene (5 bases). V gave up 5 bases and J gave up 6 bases, with 13 bases separating them. The CDR3 contains 13 residues. Per the germline V gene, CDR1 is SGHNT and CDR2 is YENEEA.

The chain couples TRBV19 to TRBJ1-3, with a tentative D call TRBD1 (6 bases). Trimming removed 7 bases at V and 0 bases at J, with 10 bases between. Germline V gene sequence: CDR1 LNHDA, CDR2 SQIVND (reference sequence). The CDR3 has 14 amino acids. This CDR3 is CASTKGGSGNTIYF. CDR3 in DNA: TGTGCCAGTACCAAAGGGGGCTCTGGAAACACCATATATTTT.

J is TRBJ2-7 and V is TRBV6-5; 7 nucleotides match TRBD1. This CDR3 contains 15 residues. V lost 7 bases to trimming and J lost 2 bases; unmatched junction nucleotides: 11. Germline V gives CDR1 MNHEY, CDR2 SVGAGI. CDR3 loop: CASINKGTDTYEQYF. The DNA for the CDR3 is TGTGCCAGCATTAATAAGGGGACAGATACCTACGAGCAGTACTTC.

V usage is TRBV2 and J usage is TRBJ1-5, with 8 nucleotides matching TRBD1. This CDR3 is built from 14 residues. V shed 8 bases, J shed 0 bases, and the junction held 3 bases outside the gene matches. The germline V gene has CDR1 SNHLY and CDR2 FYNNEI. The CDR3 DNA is TGTGCCAGCCGGGACAGGAATAGCAATCAGCCCCAGCATTTT. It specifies CASRDRNSNQPQHF.

Here the CDR3 reads CASSEITTGYVNTEAFF. DNA for the CDR3: TGTGCCAGCAGCGAAATAACCACAGGGTACGTCAACACTGAAGCTTTCTTT. V gene TRBV28 combines with J gene TRBJ1-1; tentatively, D is TRBD1 (6 bases). The V end lost 6 bases, the J end lost 2 bases, and 22 bases lay between the germline ends. Looked up from germline, CDR1 is MDHEN and CDR2 is SYDVKM. The CDR3 extends over 17 amino acids.

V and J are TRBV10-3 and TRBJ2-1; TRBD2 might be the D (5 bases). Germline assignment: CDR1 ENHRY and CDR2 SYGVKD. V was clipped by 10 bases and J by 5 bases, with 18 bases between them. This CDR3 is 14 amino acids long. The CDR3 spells CASGGQIFHNEQFF. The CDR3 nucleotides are TGTGCCAGCGGCGGGCAGATATTCCACAATGAGCAGTTCTTC.

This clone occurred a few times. CDR3 protein: CASSIPPTGGGSIGELFF. DNA for the CDR3: TGTGCCAGTAGTATCCCTCCGACAGGGGGTGGTAGTATCGGGGAGCTGTTTTTT. J is TRBJ2-2 and V is TRBV19; 9 bases fit TRBD1. V was pared by 3 bases and J by 7 bases, with 15 bases of the junction left unmatched. The CDR3 is made up of 18 amino acids. Germline V gives CDR1 LNHDA, CDR2 SQIVND (reference sequence).

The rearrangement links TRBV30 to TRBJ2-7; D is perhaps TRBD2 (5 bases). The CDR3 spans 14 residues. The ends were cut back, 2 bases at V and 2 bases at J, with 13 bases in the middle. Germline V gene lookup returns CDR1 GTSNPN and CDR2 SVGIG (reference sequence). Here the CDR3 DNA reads TGTGCCTGGAGTATTTGGACTCTTCCCTACGAGCAGTACTTC. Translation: CAWSIWTLPYEQYF. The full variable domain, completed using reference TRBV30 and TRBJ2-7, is SQTIHQWPATLVQPVGSPLSLECTVEGTSNPNLYWYRQAAGRGLQLLFYSVGIGQISSEVPQNLSASRPQDRQFILSSKKLLLSDSGFYLCAWSIWTLPYEQYFGPGTRLTVT.

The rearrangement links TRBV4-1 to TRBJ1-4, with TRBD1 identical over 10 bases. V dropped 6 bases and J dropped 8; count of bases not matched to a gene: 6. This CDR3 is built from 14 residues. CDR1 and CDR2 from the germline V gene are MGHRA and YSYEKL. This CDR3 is CASRAGQGPEKLFF. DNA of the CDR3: TGCGCCAGCAGAGCGGGACAGGGGCCGGAAAAACTGTTTTTT.

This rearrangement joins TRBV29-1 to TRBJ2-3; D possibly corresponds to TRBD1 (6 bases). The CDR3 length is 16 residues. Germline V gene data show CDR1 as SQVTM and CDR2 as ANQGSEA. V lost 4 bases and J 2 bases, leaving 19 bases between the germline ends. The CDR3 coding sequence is TGCAGCGTTGCAAGAGACAGGCTGGCTAACACAGATACGCAGTATTTT. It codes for CSVARDRLANTDTQYF.

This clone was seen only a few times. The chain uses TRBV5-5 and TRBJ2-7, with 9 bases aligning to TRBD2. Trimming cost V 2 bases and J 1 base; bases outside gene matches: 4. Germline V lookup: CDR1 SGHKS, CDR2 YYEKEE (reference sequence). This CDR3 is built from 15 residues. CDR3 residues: CASSFSGSGSYEQYF. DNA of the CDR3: TGTGCCAGCAGCTTTAGCGGGAGTGGTTCCTACGAGCAGTACTTC.

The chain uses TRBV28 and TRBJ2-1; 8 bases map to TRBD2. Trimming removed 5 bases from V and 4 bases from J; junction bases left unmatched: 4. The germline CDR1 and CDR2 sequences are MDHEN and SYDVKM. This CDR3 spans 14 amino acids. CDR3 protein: CASSDSGTYNEQFF. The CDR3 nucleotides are TGTGCCAGCAGTGATAGCGGGACGTACAATGAGCAGTTCTTC.

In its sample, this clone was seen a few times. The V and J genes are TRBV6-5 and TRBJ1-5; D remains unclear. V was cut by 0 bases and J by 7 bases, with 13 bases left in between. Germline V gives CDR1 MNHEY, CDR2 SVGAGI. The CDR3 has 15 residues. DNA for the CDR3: TGTGCCAGCAGTTACTCCATGGCCGTGGGCCAGCCCCAGCATTTT. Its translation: CASSYSMAVGQPQHF.

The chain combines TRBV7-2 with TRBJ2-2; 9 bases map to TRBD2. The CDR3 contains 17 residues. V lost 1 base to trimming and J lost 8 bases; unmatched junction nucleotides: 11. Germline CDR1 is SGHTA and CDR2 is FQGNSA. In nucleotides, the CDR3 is TGTGCCAGCAGCTTAGGTTTAGCGGGGGCCCTCGGGGGGGAGCTGTTTTTT. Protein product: CASSLGLAGALGGELFF.

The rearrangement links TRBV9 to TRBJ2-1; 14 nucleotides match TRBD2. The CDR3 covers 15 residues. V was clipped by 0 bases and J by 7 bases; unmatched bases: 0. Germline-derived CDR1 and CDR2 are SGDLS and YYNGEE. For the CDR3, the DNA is TGTGCCAGCAGCGTAGGGACTAGCGGGAGGAATGAGCAGTTCTTC. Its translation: CASSVGTSGRNEQFF.

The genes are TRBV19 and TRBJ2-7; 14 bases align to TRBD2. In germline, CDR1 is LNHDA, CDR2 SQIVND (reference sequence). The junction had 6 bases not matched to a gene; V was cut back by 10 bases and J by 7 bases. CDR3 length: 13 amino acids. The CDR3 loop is CATSGLAGVEQYF. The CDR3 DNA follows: TGTGCCACATCGGGACTAGCGGGAGTGGAGCAGTACTTC. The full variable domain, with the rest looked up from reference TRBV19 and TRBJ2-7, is DGGITQSPKYLFRKEGQNVTLSCEQNLNHDAMYWYRQDPGQGLRLIYYSQIVNDFQKGDIAEGYSVSREKKESFPLTVTSAQKNPTAFYLCATSGLAGVEQYFGPGTRLTVT.

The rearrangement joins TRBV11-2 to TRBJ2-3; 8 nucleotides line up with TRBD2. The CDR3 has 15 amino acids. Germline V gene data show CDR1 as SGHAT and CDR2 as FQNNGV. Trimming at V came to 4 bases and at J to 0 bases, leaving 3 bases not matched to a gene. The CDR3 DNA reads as TGTGCCAGCAGCTCCCGGGGGGGTAGCACAGATACGCAGTATTTT. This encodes CASSSRGGSTDTQYF.

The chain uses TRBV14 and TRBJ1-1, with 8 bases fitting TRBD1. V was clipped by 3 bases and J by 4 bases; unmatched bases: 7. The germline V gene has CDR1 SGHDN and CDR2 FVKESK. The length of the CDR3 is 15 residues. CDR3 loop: CASSHQGARGTEAFF. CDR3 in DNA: TGTGCCAGCAGCCACCAGGGGGCAAGAGGCACTGAAGCTTTCTTT.

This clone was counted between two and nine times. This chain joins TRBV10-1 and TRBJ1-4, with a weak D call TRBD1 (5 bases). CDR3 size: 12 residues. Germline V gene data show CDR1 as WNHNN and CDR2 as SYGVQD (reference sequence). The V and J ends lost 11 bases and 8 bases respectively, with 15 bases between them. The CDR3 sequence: CALDGGREKLFF. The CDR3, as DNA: TGCGCCCTTGACGGGGGGAGAGAAAAACTGTTTTTT.

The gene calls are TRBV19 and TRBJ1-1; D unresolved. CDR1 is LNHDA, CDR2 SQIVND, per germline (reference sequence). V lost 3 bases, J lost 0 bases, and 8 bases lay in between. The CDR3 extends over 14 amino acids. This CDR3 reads CASSIPAMNTEAFF. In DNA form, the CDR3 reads TGTGCCAGTAGTATCCCCGCGATGAACACTGAAGCTTTCTTT.